Listed below are T cell receptor beta chains from one sample, sequenced in a study of blood T cells in healthy people across ages. TCRdb reprocessed the 5' RACE reads with MiXCR, giving one entry per CDR3 protein. The repertoire holds 700,000 to 950,000 distinct CDR3 sequences, with more than 40% as singletons. Sequenced input: blood. Receptors were obtained from an older woman in good health. Each CDR3 is given with its conserved first and last residue. A D gene is named only where the DNA matches it firmly. Only part of the rows carry a size: once, few, many, or a class if the clone is expanded.

D,J,size,length,V,CDR3,DNA
-,TRBJ2-7,few,17,TRBV3-1,CASSQDALQRVGYEQYF,TGTGCCAGCAGCCAAGATGCCCTTCAACGGGTAGGGTACGAGCAGTACTTC
TRBD2,TRBJ2-1,few,15,TRBV7-6,CASSLAAGGYNEQFF,TGTGCCAGCAGCTTAGCGGCGGGAGGGTACAATGAGCAGTTCTTC
TRBD1,TRBJ1-4,-,15,TRBV28,CASSPQQGAGEKLFF,TGTGCCAGCAGTCCTCAACAGGGGGCGGGTGAAAAACTGTTTTTT
-,TRBJ2-7,few,16,TRBV6-1,CASSPTGGGSSGEQYF,TGTGCCAGCAGTCCCACGGGAGGGGGCTCTTCGGGCGAGCAGTACTTC
-,TRBJ2-3,-,15,TRBV28,CAGNGGEAGADTQYF,TGTGCCGGCAACGGAGGGGAGGCTGGTGCAGATACGCAGTATTTT
-,TRBJ2-5,-,11,TRBV2,CANSYQETQYF,TGTGCCAACTCGTACCAAGAGACCCAGTACTTC
TRBD1,TRBJ2-5,-,13,TRBV24-1,CATGGQDKETQYF,TGTGCCACCGGGGGACAGGACAAAGAGACCCAGTACTTC
TRBD2,TRBJ2-1,once,17,TRBV7-8,CASSLGGLADIYNEQFF,TGTGCCAGCAGCTTAGGCGGACTAGCGGACATATACAATGAGCAGTTCTTC
TRBD1,TRBJ1-5,-,16,TRBV27,CASSTSRQGDNQPQHF,TGTGCCAGCAGTACTTCAAGACAGGGGGACAATCAGCCCCAGCATTTT
-,TRBJ2-1,-,14,TRBV5-1,CASSLNGDYNEQFF,TGCGCCAGCAGCTTGAACGGGGACTACAATGAGCAGTTCTTC
-,TRBJ2-7,-,14,TRBV11-1,CASSSTDGPYEQYF,TGTGCCAGCAGCTCGACGGACGGTCCCTACGAGCAGTACTTC
TRBD2,TRBJ2-7,few,13,TRBV20-1,CSARVGGGYEQYF,TGCAGTGCTAGAGTGGGCGGGGGCTACGAGCAGTACTTC
TRBD2,TRBJ2-5,-,15,TRBV10-3,CAISGLAGEASEQYF,TGTGCCATCAGTGGGCTAGCGGGAGAGGCCAGTGAGCAGTACTTC
TRBD1,TRBJ2-6,-,17,TRBV20-1,CSAIVWDSSPGANALTF,TGCAGTGCTATAGTATGGGACAGTTCACCTGGGGCCAACGCCCTGACTTTC
-,TRBJ2-5,-,14,TRBV12-3/TRBV12-4,CASSLGERQETQYF,TGTGCCAGCAGTTTAGGGGAAAGGCAAGAGACCCAGTACTTC
-,TRBJ2-5,-,16,TRBV5-1,CASSLNPSQYQETQYF,TGCGCCAGCAGCTTGAATCCAAGCCAGTACCAAGAGACCCAGTACTTC
-,TRBJ2-3,once,16,TRBV24-1,CATSDLTGTSTDTQYF,TGTGCCACCAGTGATTTGACTGGAACTAGCACAGATACGCAGTATTTT
TRBD2,TRBJ2-1,few,17,TRBV4-3,CASSHLSGGLAYNEQFF,TGCGCCAGCAGCCACCTATCTGGGGGACTAGCCTACAATGAGCAGTTCTTC
TRBD2,TRBJ2-3,-,16,TRBV6-2/TRBV6-3,CASSLRGQLAGDTQYF,TGTGCCAGCAGTCTCCGGGGACAACTAGCGGGAGATACGCAGTATTTT
TRBD1,TRBJ2-2,-,13,TRBV7-7,CASSGQGAGELFF,TGTGCTAGCAGCGGACAGGGGGCCGGGGAGCTGTTTTTT
-,TRBJ1-2,-,14,TRBV28,CASLTPASGHGYTF,TGTGCCTCCTTAACCCCGGCGTCGGGCCATGGCTACACCTTC
-,TRBJ2-7,many,14,TRBV6-2/TRBV6-3,CASSYLAGSYEQYF,TGTGCCAGCAGTTACCTTGCGGGATCCTACGAGCAGTACTTC
TRBD1,TRBJ2-5,few,14,TRBV20-1,CSAPPGTGQETQYF,TGCAGTGCCCCTCCTGGGACAGGCCAAGAGACCCAGTACTTC
TRBD1,TRBJ1-2,many,16,TRBV10-3,CAISEGQGKSNYGYTF,TGTGCCATCAGTGAGGGACAGGGGAAATCTAACTATGGCTACACCTTC
-,TRBJ2-1,many,16,TRBV3-1,CASSRQPGLQNNEQFF,TGTGCCAGCAGCCGTCAACCGGGTCTTCAAAACAATGAGCAGTTCTTC
TRBD2,TRBJ2-3,-,17,TRBV7-8,CASSLGIAGGLTDTQYF,TGTGCCAGCAGCTTAGGGATTGCGGGAGGACTCACAGATACGCAGTATTTT
-,TRBJ2-1,few,14,TRBV9,CASSVGFNGGEQFF,TGTGCCAGCAGCGTAGGGTTCAATGGAGGTGAGCAGTTCTTC
-,TRBJ2-5,few,16,TRBV9,CASSVSSSRVPGEQYF,TGTGCCAGCAGCGTTTCGAGTTCCCGGGTCCCTGGGGAGCAGTACTTC
-,TRBJ1-6,-,17,TRBV7-2,CASSTITGLSYNSPLHF,TGTGCCAGCAGCACGATAACAGGGCTCTCCTATAATTCACCCCTCCACTTT
-,TRBJ2-1,few,15,TRBV11-3,CASSLGGAPDNEQFF,TGTGCCAGCAGCTTAGGGGGGGCGCCGGACAATGAGCAGTTCTTC
-,TRBJ2-3,-,13,TRBV5-1,CASSLAGVDMQYF,TGCGCCAGCAGCTTGGCCGGGGTAGATATGCAGTATTTT
-,TRBJ2-1,few,13,TRBV7-9,CASTTRLDNEQFF,TGTGCCAGCACCACACGATTGGACAATGAGCAGTTCTTC
-,TRBJ2-3,-,12,TRBV5-1,CASRASLDTQYF,TGCGCCAGCAGGGCAAGTTTGGATACGCAGTATTTT
-,TRBJ2-7,few,16,TRBV18,CASSPGAPGQGYEQYF,TGTGCCAGCTCACCAGGTGCCCCGGGACAAGGCTACGAGCAGTACTTC
TRBD2,TRBJ2-7,-,18,TRBV7-2,CASSLVAGLAGGAYEQYF,TGTGCCAGCAGCTTAGTAGCCGGACTAGCGGGAGGCGCCTACGAGCAGTACTTC
-,TRBJ1-6,-,14,TRBV20-1,CSTAVGPLNSPLHF,TGCAGTACTGCCGTGGGGCCCTTAAATTCACCCCTCCACTTT
-,TRBJ2-7,many,14,TRBV10-3,CAISESETHYEQYF,TGTGCCATCAGTGAGTCGGAGACCCACTACGAGCAGTACTTC
TRBD1,TRBJ1-2,-,14,TRBV10-3,CASRGTGDYYGYTF,TGTGCCTCGAGAGGGACAGGGGATTACTATGGCTACACCTTC
TRBD2,TRBJ2-3,once,15,TRBV29-1,CSVDLAGGVTDTQYF,TGCAGCGTTGATTTAGCGGGAGGGGTCACAGATACGCAGTATTTT
-,TRBJ2-7,few,15,TRBV3-1,CASSPPGGISYEQYF,TGTGCCAGCAGCCCCCCTGGGGGGATCTCCTACGAGCAGTACTTC
-,TRBJ1-6,-,14,TRBV24-1,CATSEPGGRSPLHF,TGTGCCACCAGTGAGCCCGGGGGTAGGTCACCCCTCCACTTT
-,TRBJ1-1,-,14,TRBV6-5,CASQFGWANTEAFF,TGTGCCAGCCAATTTGGGTGGGCGAACACTGAAGCTTTCTTT
-,TRBJ2-7,-,13,TRBV5-5,CASSPGEPGEQYF,TGTGCCAGCAGCCCTGGAGAGCCTGGGGAGCAGTACTTC
-,TRBJ1-6,few,14,TRBV12-3/TRBV12-4,CASSLSPRHGALHF,TGTGCCAGCAGTCTCTCACCCCGACATGGGGCGCTCCACTTT
-,TRBJ2-1,once,17,TRBV21-1,CASSKGISGKKYNEQFF,TGTGCCAGCAGCAAAGGGATTAGCGGGAAGAAGTACAATGAGCAGTTCTTC
TRBD2,TRBJ2-7,-,15,TRBV2,CASRTSGGPIYEQYF,TGTGCCAGCAGGACTAGCGGGGGCCCCATCTACGAGCAGTACTTC
TRBD2,TRBJ2-2,-,16,TRBV24-1,CATSDTGTSGSGELFF,TGTGCCACCAGTGATACCGGGACTAGCGGAAGCGGGGAGCTGTTTTTT
TRBD1,TRBJ1-4,-,15,TRBV20-1,CSARTPGQGNEKLFF,TGCAGTGCCAGGACGCCGGGACAGGGCAATGAAAAACTGTTTTTT
-,TRBJ1-1,-,14,TRBV7-2,CASSPVPGYTEAFF,TGTGCCAGCAGCCCCGTCCCGGGGTACACTGAAGCTTTCTTT
-,TRBJ2-1,few,15,TRBV6-5,CASSFTSPGGYEQFF,TGTGCCAGCAGTTTTACTAGCCCCGGGGGCTATGAGCAGTTCTTC
TRBD2,TRBJ2-7,many,14,TRBV20-1,CSAGASGRTYEQYF,TGCAGTGCGGGCGCTAGCGGACGTACCTACGAGCAGTACTTC
TRBD1,TRBJ1-2,-,14,TRBV28,CAGSLGTGDYSYTF,TGTGCCGGCAGTTTGGGGACAGGTGACTATAGCTACACCTTC
-,TRBJ2-7,-,13,TRBV6-2/TRBV6-3,CASRPGGEVEQYF,TGTGCCAGCAGACCCGGGGGAGAAGTGGAGCAGTACTTC
-,TRBJ2-7,few,15,TRBV6-1,CASSESPGEGYEQYF,TGTGCCAGCAGTGAAAGTCCGGGAGAAGGATACGAGCAGTACTTC
-,TRBJ2-1,-,15,TRBV25-1,CASSAVNRPKGEQFF,TGTGCCAGCAGTGCCGTGAATCGACCCAAGGGTGAGCAGTTCTTC
TRBD2,TRBJ2-1,-,16,TRBV7-7,CASSLGISGSYNEQFF,TGTGCTAGCAGCTTAGGAATTAGCGGGAGTTACAATGAGCAGTTCTTC
-,TRBJ1-2,once,15,TRBV5-5,CASSLETATNYGYTF,TGTGCCAGCAGCTTGGAGACGGCTACTAACTATGGCTACACCTTC